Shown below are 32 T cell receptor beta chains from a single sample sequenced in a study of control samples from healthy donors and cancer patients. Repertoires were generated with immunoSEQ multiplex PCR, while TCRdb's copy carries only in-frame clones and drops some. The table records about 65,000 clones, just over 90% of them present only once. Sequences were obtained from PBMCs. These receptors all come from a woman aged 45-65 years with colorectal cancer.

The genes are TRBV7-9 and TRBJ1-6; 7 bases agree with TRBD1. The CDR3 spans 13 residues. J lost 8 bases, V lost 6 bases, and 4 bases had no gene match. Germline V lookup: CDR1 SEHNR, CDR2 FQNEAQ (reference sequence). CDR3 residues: CASRQGYHSPLHF. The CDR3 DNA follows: TGTGCCAGCAGACAGGGGTATCATTCACCCCTCCACTTT.

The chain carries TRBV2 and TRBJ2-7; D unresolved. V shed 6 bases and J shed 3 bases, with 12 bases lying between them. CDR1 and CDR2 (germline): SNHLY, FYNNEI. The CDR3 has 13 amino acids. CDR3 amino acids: CASRLTWNYEQYF. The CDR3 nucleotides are TGTGCCAGCAGGCTGACATGGAACTACGAGCAGTACTTC.

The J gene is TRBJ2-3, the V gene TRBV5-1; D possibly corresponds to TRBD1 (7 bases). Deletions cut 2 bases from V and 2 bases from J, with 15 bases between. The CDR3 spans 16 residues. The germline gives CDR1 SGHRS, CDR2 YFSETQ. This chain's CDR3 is CASSLGGREATDTQYF. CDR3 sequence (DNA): TGCGCCAGCAGCTTAGGGGGCAGGGAGGCCACAGATACGCAGTATTTT.

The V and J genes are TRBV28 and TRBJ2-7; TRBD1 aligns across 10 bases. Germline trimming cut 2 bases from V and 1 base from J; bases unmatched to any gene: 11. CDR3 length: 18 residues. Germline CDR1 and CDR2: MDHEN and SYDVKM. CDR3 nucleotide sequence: TGTGCCAGCAGTTTAGATAGCGCCGGGACAGGGGCTTCCTACGAGCAGTACTTC. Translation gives CASSLDSAGTGASYEQYF.

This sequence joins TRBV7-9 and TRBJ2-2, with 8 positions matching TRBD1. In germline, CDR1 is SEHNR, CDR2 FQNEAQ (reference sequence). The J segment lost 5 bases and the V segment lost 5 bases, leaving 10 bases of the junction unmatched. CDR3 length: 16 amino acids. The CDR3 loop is CASSRLGQARTGELFF. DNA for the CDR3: TGTGCCAGCAGCCGTCTGGGACAGGCTAGGACCGGGGAGCTGTTTTTT.

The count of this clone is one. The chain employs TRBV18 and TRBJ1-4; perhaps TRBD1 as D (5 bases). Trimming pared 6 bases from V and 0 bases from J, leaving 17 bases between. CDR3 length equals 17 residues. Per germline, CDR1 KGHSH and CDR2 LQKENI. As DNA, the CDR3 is TGTGCCAGCTCCAATTCTCAAGGGGTTGCAACTAATGAAAAACTGTTTTTT. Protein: CASSNSQGVATNEKLFF. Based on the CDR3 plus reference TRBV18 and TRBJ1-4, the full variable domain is NAGVMQNPRHLVRRRGQEARLRCSPMKGHSHVYWYRQLPEEGLKFMVYLQKENIIDESGMPKERFSAEFPKEGPSILRIQQVVRGDSAAYFCASSNSQGVATNEKLFFGSGTQLSVL.

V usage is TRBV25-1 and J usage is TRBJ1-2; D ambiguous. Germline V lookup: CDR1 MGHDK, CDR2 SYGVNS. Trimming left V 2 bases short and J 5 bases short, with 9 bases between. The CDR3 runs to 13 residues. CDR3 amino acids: CASSENLGYGYTF. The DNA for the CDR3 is TGTGCCAGCAGTGAAAATCTAGGTTATGGCTACACCTTC.

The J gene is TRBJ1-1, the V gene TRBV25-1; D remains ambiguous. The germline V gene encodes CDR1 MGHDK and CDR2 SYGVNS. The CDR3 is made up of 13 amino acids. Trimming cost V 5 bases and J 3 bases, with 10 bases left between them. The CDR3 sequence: CASSLQPHTEAFF. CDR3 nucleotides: TGTGCCAGCAGTTTACAGCCCCACACTGAAGCTTTCTTT. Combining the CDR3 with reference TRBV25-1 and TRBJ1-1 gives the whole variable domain EADIYQTPRYLVIGTGKKITLECSQTMGHDKMYWYQQDPGMELHLIHYSYGVNSTEKGDLSSESTVSRIRTEHFPLTLESARPSHTSQYLCASSLQPHTEAFFGQGTRLTVV.

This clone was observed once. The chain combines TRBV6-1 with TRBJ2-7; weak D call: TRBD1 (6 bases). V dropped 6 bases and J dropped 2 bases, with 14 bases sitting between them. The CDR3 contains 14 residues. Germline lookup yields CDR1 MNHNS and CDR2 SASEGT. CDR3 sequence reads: CASRRATGPYEQYF. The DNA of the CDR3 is TGTGCCAGCAGACGAGCCACAGGGCCCTACGAGCAGTACTTC.

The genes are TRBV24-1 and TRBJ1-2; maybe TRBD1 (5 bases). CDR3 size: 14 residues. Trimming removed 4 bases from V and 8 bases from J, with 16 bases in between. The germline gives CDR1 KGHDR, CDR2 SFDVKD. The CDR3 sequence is CATSDSLDRSGYTF. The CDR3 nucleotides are TGTGCCACCAGTGACTCACTCGACAGATCGGGCTACACCTTC.

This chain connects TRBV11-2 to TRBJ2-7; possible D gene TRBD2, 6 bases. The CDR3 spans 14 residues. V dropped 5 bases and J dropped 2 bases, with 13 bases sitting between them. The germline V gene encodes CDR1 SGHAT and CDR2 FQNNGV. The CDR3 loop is CASSRGRTTYEQYF. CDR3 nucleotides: TGTGCCAGCAGCCGGGGGAGGACTACCTACGAGCAGTACTTC.

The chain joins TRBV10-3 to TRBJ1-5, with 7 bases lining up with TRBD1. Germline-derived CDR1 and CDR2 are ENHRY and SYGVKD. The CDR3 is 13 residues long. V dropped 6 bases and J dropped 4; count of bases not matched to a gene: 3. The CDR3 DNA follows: TGTGCCATCAGGGGGACAGAAAATCAGCCCCAGCATTTT. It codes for CAIRGTENQPQHF.

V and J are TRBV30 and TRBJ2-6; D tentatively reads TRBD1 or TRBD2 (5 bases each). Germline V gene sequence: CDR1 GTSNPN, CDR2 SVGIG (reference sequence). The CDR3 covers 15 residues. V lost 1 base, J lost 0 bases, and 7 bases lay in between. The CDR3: CAWSAGTSGANVLTF. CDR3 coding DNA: TGTGCCTGGAGTGCCGGGACCTCTGGGGCCAACGTCCTGACTTTC.

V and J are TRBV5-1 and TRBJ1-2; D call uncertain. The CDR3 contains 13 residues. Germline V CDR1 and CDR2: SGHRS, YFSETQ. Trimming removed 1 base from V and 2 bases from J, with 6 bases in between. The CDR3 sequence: CASSLNQNYGYTF. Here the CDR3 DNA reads TGCGCCAGCAGCTTGAACCAAAACTATGGCTACACCTTC.

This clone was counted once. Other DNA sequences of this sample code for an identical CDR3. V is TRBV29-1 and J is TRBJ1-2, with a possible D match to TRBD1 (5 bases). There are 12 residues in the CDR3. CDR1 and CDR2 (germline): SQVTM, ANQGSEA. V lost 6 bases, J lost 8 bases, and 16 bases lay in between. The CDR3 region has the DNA TGCAGCGTGGGGGGGGAGGCGGGGGGCTACACCTTC. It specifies CSVGGEAGGYTF. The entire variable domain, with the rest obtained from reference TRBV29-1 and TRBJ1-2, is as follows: SAVISQKPSRDICQRGTSLTIQCQVDSQVTMMFWYRQQPGQSLTLIATANQGSEATYESGFVIDKFPISRPNLTFSTLTVSNMSPEDSSIYLCSVGGEAGGYTFGSGTRLTVV.

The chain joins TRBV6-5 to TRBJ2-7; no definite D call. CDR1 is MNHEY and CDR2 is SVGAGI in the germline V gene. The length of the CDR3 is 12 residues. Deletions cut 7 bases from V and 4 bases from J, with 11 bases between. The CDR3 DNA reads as TGTGCCAGCAACTCCAGACAATACGAGCAGTACTTC. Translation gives CASNSRQYEQYF.

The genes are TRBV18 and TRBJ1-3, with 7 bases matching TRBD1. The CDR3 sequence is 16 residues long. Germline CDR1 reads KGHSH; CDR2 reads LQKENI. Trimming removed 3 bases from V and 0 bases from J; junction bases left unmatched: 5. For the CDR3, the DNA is TGTGCCAGCTCACCCGACAGGGTCGGCTCTGGAAACACCATATATTTT. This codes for CASSPDRVGSGNTIYF.

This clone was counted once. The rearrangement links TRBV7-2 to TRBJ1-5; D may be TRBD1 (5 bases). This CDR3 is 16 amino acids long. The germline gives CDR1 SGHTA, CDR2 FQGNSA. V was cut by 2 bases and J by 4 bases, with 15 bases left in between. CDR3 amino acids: CASSLNTDSGNQPQHF. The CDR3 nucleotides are TGTGCCAGCAGCTTAAATACAGACAGTGGGAATCAGCCCCAGCATTTT.

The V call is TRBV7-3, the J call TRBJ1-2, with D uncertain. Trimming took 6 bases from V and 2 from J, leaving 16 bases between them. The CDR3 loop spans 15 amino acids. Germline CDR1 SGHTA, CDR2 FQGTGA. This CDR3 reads CASSYGVGSNYGYTF. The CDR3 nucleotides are TGTGCCAGCAGTTACGGGGTAGGGTCCAACTATGGCTACACCTTC.

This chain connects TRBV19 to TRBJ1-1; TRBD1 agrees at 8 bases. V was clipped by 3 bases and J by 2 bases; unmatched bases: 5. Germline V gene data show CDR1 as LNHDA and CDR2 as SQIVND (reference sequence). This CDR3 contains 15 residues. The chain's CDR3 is CASSINRGANTEAFF. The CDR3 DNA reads TGTGCCAGTAGTATCAACAGGGGGGCCAACACTGAAGCTTTCTTT.

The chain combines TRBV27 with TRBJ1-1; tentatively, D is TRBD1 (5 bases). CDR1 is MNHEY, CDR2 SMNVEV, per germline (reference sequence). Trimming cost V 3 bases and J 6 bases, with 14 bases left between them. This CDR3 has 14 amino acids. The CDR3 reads CASSFTGFRAEAFF. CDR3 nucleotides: TGTGCCAGCAGTTTCACAGGCTTTAGGGCTGAAGCTTTCTTT.

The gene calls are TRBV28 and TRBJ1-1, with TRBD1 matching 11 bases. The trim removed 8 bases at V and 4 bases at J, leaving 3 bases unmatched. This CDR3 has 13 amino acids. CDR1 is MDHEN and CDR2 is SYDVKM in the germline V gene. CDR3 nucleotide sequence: TGTGCCAGCTATGGACAGGGGGCCACTGAAGCTTTCTTT. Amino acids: CASYGQGATEAFF.

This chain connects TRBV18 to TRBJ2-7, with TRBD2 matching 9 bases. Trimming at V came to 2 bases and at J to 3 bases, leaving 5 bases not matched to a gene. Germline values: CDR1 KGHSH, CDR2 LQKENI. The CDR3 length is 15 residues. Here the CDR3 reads CASSPTGTSRYEQYF. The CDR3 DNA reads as TGTGCCAGCTCACCAACCGGGACTAGCCGCTACGAGCAGTACTTC.

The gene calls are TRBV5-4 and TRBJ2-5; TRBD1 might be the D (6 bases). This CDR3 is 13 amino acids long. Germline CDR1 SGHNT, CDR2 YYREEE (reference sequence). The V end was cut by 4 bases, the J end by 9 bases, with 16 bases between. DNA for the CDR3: TGTGCCAGCAGCCGGAACAGGGAGTGGGCCCAGTACTTC. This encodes CASSRNREWAQYF. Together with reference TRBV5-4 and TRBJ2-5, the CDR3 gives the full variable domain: ETGVTQSPTHLIKTRGQQVTLRCSSQSGHNTVSWYQQALGQGPQFIFQYYREEENGRGNFPPRFSGLQFPNYSSELNVNALELDDSALYLCASSRNREWAQYFGPGTRLLVL.

This CDR3 is CASSVNDRVPYGYTF. In DNA, the CDR3 is TGTGCCAGCAGCGTGAATGACAGGGTTCCCTATGGCTACACCTTC. V usage is TRBV5-4 and J usage is TRBJ1-2; TRBD1 matches 7 bases. Looked up from germline, CDR1 is SGHNT and CDR2 is YYREEE (reference sequence). CDR3 length: 15 residues. Trimming cost V 4 bases and J 4 bases; bases outside gene matches: 10.

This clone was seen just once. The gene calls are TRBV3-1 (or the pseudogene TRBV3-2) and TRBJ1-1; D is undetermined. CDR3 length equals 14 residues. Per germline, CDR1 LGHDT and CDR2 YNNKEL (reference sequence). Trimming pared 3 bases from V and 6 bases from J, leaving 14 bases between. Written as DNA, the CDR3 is TGTGCCAGCAGCCACCTATCCAGATCCGCTGAAGCTTTCTTT. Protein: CASSHLSRSAEAFF.

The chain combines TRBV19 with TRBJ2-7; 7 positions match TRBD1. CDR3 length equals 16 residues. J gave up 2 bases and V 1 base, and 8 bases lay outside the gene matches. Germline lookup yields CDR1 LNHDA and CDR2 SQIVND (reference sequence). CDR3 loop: CASSIAIQGTTYEQYF. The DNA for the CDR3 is TGTGCCAGTAGTATAGCTATACAGGGGACCACCTACGAGCAGTACTTC. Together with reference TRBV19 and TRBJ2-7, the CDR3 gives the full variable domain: DGGITQSPKYLFRKEGQNVTLSCEQNLNHDAMYWYRQDPGQGLRLIYYSQIVNDFQKGDIAEGYSVSREKKESFPLTVTSAQKNPTAFYLCASSIAIQGTTYEQYFGPGTRLTVT.

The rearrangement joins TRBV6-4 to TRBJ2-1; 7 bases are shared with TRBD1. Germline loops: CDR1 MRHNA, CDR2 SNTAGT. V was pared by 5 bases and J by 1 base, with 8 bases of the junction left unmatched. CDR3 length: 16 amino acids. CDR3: CASSLHPGQSYNEQFF. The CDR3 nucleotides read TGTGCCAGCAGTCTTCATCCGGGACAGTCCTACAATGAGCAGTTCTTC.

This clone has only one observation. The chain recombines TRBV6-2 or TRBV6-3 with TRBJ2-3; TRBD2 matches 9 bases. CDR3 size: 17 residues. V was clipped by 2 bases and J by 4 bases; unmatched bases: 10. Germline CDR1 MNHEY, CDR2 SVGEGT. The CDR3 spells CASSYIGVAGVADTQYF. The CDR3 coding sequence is TGTGCCAGCAGTTACATTGGAGTAGCGGGGGTCGCAGATACGCAGTATTTT.

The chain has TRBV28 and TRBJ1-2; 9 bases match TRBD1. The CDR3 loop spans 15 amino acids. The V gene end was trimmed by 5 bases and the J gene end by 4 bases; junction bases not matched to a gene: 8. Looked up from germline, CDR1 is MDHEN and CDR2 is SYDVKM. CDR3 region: CASSGAGTGFYGYTF. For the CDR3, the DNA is TGTGCCAGCAGTGGGGCGGGGACAGGGTTCTATGGCTACACCTTC.

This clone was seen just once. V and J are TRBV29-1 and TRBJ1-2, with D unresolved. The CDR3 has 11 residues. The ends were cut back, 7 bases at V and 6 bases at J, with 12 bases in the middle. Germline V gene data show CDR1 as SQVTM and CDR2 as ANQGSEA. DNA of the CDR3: TGCAGCGATGGTGGAGGCAATGGCTACACCTTC. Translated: CSDGGGNGYTF.

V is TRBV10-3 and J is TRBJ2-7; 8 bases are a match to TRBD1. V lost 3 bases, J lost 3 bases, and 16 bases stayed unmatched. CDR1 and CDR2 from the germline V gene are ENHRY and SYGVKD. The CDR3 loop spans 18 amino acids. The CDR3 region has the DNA TGTGCCATCAGTGATAGGGGGACAGGCACCAAGCCTGTCTACGAGCAGTACTTC. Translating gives CAISDRGTGTKPVYEQYF.